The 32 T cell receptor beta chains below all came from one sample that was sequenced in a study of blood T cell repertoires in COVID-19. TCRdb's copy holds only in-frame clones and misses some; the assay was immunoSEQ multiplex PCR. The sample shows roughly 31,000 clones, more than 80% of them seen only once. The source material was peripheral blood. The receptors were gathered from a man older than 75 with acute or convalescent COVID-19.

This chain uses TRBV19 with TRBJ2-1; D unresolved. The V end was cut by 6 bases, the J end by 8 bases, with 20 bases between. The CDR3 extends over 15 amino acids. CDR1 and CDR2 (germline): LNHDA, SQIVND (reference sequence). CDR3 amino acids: CASRRSPSSVDEQFF. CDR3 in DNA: TGTGCCAGTAGGAGATCGCCTTCCTCTGTGGATGAGCAGTTCTTC.

CDR3 coding DNA: TGTGCCAGCAGAACAGGGGGCCGGTACGAGCAGTACTTC. Translating gives CASRTGGRYEQYF. V is TRBV28 and J is TRBJ2-7, with TRBD1 matching over 9 bases. Germline V lookup: CDR1 MDHEN, CDR2 SYDVKM. The CDR3 is 13 amino acids. V dropped 6 bases and J dropped 4; count of bases not matched to a gene: 4.

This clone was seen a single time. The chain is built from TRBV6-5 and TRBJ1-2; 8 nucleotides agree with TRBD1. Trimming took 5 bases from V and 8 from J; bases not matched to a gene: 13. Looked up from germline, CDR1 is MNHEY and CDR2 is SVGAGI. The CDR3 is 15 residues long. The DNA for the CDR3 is TGTGCCAGCAGTATTACTATGACAGGGGTAGTAGGCTACACCTTC. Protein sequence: CASSITMTGVVGYTF.

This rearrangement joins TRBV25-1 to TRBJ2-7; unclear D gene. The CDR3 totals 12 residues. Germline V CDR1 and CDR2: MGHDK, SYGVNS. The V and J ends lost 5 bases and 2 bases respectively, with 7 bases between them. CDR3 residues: CASSYSPYEQYF. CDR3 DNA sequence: TGTGCCAGCAGTTACTCCCCCTACGAGCAGTACTTC.

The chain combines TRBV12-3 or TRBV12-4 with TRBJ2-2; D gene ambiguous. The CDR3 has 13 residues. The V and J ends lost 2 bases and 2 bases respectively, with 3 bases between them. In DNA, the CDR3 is TGTGCCAGCAGTTTACAAAACACCGGGGAGCTGTTTTTT. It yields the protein CASSLQNTGELFF.

The CDR3 here is CASTLNRAPRDYGYTF. The CDR3 nucleotides read TGTGCCAGCACCTTAAACAGGGCCCCGAGGGACTATGGCTACACCTTC. The gene calls are TRBV2 and TRBJ1-2, with TRBD1 as a possible D gene (6 bases). The V end was cut by 7 bases, the J end by 3 bases, with 21 bases between. The length of the CDR3 is 16 residues. Germline CDR1 is SNHLY and CDR2 is FYNNEI.

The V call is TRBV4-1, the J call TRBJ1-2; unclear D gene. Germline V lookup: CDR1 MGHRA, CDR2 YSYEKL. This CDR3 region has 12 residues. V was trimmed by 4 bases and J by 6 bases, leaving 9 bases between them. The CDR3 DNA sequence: TGCGCCAGCAGCCCCCCGGGAAATGGCTACACCTTC. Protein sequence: CASSPPGNGYTF.

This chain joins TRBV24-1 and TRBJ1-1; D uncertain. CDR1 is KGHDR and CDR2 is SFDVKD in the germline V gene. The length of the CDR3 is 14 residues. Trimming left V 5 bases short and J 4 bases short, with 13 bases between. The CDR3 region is CATSAGGSSTEAFF. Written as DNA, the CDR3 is TGTGCCACCAGTGCTGGCGGCAGTAGCACTGAAGCTTTCTTT.

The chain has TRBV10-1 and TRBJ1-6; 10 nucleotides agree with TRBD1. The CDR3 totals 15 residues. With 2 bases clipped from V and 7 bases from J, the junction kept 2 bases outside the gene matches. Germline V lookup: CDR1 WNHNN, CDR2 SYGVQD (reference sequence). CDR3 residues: CASSEDRGRNSPLHF. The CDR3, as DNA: TGCGCCAGCAGTGAGGACAGGGGGCGGAATTCACCCCTCCACTTT.

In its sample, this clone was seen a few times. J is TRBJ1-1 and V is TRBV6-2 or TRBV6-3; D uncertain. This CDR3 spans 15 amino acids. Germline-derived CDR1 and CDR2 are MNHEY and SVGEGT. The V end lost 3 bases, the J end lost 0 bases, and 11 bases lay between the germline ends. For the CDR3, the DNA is TGTGCCAGCAGTTATCGTGGCCTTATGAACACTGAAGCTTTCTTT. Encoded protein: CASSYRGLMNTEAFF.

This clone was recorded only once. The CDR3: CASSRQNTDTQYF. In DNA, the CDR3 is TGTGCCAGCAGTAGACAGAACACAGATACGCAGTATTTT. J is TRBJ2-3 and V is TRBV6-5; perhaps TRBD1 as D (5 bases). The CDR3 totals 13 residues. From germline, CDR1 is MNHEY and CDR2 SVGAGI. The germline V and J ends were trimmed by 5 bases and 2 bases, with 8 bases remaining between them.

CDR3 sequence: CASSLESGPGNTIYF. As DNA, the CDR3 is TGCGCCAGCAGCTTGGAATCAGGGCCTGGAAACACCATATATTTT. The chain couples TRBV5-1 to TRBJ1-3; a weak D match, TRBD1 (5 bases). Deletions cut 0 bases from V and 2 bases from J, with 9 bases between. The germline CDR1 and CDR2 sequences are SGHRS and YFSETQ. The CDR3 sequence is 15 residues long.

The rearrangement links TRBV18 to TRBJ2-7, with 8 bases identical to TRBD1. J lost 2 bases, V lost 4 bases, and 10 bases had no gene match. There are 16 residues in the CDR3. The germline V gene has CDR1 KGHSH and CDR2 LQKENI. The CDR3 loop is CASSHSGTGRTYEQYF. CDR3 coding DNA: TGTGCCAGCTCACACTCCGGGACAGGTAGGACCTACGAGCAGTACTTC.

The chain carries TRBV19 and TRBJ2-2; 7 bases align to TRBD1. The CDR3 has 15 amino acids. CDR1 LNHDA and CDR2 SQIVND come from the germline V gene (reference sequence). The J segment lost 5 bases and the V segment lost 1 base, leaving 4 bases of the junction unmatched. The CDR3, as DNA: TGTGCCAGTAGTATAGTGGGGACAGAGACCGGGGAGCTGTTTTTT. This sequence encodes CASSIVGTETGELFF.

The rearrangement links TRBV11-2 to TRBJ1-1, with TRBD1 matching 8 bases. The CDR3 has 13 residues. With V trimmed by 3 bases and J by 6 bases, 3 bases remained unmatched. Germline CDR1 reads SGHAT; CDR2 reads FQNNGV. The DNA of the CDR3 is TGTGCCAGCAGCTTGGACAGGGACGCTGAAGCTTTCTTT. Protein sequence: CASSLDRDAEAFF.

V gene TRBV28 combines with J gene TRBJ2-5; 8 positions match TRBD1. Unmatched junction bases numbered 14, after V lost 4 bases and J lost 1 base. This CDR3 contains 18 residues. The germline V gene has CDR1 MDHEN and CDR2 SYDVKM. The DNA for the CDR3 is TGTGCCAGCAGTTCTTTGACAGGGGACTTCAGGTTCCAAGAGACCCAGTACTTC. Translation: CASSSLTGDFRFQETQYF. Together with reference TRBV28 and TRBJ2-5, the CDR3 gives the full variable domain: DVKVTQSSRYLVKRTGEKVFLECVQDMDHENMFWYRQDPGLGLRLIYFSYDVKMKEKGDIPEGYSVSREKKERFSLILESASTNQTSMYLCASSSLTGDFRFQETQYFGPGTRLLVL.

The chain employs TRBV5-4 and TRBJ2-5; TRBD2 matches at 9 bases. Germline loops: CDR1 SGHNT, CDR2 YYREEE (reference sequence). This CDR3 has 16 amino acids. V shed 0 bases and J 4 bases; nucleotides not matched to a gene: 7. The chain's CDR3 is CASSLEPRGGAETQYF. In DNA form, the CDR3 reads TGTGCCAGCAGCTTGGAACCGCGGGGGGGAGCAGAGACCCAGTACTTC.

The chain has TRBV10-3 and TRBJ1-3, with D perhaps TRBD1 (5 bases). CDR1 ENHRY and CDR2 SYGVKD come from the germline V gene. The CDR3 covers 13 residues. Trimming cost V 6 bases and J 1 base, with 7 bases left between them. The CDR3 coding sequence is TGTGCCATCAGACCAGGGTCTGGAAACACCATATATTTT. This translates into CAIRPGSGNTIYF.

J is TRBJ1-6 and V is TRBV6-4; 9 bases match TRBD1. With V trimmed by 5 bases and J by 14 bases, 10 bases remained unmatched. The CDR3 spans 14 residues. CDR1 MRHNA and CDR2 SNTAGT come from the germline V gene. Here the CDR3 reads CASSPGTGSDTLHF. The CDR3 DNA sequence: TGTGCCAGCAGTCCCGGGACAGGGTCGGACACCCTCCACTTT.

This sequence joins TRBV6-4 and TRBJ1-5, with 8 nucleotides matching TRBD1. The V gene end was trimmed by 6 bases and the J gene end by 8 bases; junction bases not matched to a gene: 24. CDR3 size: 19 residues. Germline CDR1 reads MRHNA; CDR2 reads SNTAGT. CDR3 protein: CASSLLGLWPRGLSEPQHF. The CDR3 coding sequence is TGTGCCAGCAGCCTCCTGGGTTTATGGCCCAGGGGGCTAAGCGAGCCCCAGCATTTT.

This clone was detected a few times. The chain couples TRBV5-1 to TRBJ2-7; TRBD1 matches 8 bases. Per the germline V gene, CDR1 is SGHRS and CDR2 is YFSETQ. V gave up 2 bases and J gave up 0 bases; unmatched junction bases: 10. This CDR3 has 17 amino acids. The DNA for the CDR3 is TGCGCCAGCAGCTTAACCCTTCGGACAGGGTTCTCCTACGAGCAGTACTTC. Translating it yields CASSLTLRTGFSYEQYF.

The CDR3 loop reads CSASQGAEKLFF. CDR3 DNA sequence: TGCAGTGCTAGTCAGGGGGCCGAAAAACTGTTTTTT. The chain recombines TRBV20-1 with TRBJ1-4; 8 bases are a match to TRBD1. CDR1 is DFQATT, CDR2 SNEGSKA, per germline (reference sequence). The CDR3 totals 12 residues. The trim removed 3 bases at V and 8 bases at J, leaving 2 bases unmatched.

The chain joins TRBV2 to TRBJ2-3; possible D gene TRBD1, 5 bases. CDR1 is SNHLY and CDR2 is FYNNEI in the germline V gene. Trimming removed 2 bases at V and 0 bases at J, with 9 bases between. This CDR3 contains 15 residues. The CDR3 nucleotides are TGTGCCAGCAGTGAATGGTCAGGGAGCACAGATACGCAGTATTTT. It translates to CASSEWSGSTDTQYF.

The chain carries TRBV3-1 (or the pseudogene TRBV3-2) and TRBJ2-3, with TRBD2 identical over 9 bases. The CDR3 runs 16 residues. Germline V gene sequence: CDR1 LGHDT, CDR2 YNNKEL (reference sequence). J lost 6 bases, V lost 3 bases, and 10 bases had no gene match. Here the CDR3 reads CASSHTGSSGEDTQYF. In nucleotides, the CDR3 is TGTGCCAGCAGCCATACCGGTTCTAGCGGGGAGGATACGCAGTATTTT.

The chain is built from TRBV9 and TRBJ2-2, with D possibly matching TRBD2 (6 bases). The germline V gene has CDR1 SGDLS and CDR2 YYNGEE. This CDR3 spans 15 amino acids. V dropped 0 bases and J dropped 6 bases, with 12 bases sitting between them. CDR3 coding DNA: TGTGCCAGCAGCGTAGGCCCCGGGGGTCCCGGGGAGCTGTTTTTT. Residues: CASSVGPGGPGELFF.

CDR3 DNA sequence: TGCGCCAGCAGCTTCTCGGGACAGGGTGGCTATGAGCAGTTCTTC. Protein product: CASSFSGQGGYEQFF. The rearrangement links TRBV5-1 to TRBJ2-1, with 9 bases that match TRBD1. CDR3 length: 15 amino acids. Germline V gene lookup returns CDR1 SGHRS and CDR2 YFSETQ. J lost 8 bases, V lost 2 bases, and 8 bases had no gene match.

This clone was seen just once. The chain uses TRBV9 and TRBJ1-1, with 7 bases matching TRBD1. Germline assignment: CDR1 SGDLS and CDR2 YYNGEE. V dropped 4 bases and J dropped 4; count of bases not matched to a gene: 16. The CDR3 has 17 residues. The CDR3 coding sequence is TGTGCCAGCAGCCCAAGGGACAGCGCGGAAGGGGGCACTGAAGCTTTCTTT. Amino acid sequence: CASSPRDSAEGGTEAFF.

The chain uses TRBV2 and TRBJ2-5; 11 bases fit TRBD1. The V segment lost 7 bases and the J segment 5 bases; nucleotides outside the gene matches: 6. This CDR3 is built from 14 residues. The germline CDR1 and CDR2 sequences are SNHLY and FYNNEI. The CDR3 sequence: CASIGTGGRETQYF. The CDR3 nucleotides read TGTGCCAGCATCGGGACAGGGGGTAGGGAGACCCAGTACTTC. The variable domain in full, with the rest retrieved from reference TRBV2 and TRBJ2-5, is EPEVTQTPSHQVTQMGQEVILRCVPISNHLYFYWYRQILGQKVEFLVSFYNNEISEKSEIFDDQFSVERPDGSNFTLKIRSTKLEDSAMYFCASIGTGGRETQYFGPGTRLLVL.

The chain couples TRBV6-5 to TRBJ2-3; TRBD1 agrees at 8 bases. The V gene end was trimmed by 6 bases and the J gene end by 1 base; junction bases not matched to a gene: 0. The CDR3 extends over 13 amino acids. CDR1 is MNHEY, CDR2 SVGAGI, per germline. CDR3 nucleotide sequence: TGTGCCAGCAGGACAGGGGGCACAGATACGCAGTATTTT. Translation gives CASRTGGTDTQYF.

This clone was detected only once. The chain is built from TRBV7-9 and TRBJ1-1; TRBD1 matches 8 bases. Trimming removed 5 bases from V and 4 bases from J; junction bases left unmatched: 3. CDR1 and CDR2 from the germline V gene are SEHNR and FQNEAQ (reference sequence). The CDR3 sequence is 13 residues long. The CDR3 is CASSRDRPTEAFF. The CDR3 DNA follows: TGTGCCAGCAGCAGGGACAGGCCCACTGAAGCTTTCTTT. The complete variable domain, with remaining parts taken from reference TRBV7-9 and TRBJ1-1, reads DTGVSQNPRHKITKRGQNVTFRCDPISEHNRLYWYRQTLGQGPEFLTYFQNEAQLEKSRLLSDRFSAERPKGSFSTLEIQRTEQGDSAMYLCASSRDRPTEAFFGQGTRLTVV.

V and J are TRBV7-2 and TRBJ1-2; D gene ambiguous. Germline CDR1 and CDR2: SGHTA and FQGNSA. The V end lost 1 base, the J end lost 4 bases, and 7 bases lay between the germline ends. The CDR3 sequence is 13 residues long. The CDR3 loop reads CASSLDGSYGYTF. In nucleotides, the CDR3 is TGTGCCAGCAGCTTAGACGGGTCCTATGGCTACACCTTC.

The CDR3, as DNA: TGTGCCAGCAGCCACATCAGGACAGAGAGCTCTGGGGCCAACGTCCTGACTTTC. This encodes CASSHIRTESSGANVLTF. The chain is built from TRBV11-2 and TRBJ2-6; possibly TRBD1 for D (6 bases). Looked up from germline, CDR1 is SGHAT and CDR2 is FQNNGV. Trimming cost V 5 bases and J 0 bases, with 17 bases left between them. This CDR3 region has 18 residues. Combining the CDR3 with reference TRBV11-2 and TRBJ2-6 gives the whole variable domain EAGVAQSPRYKIIEKRQSVAFWCNPISGHATLYWYQQILGQGPKLLIQFQNNGVVDDSQLPKDRFSAERLKGVDSTLKIQPAKLEDSAVYLCASSHIRTESSGANVLTFGAGSRLTVL.